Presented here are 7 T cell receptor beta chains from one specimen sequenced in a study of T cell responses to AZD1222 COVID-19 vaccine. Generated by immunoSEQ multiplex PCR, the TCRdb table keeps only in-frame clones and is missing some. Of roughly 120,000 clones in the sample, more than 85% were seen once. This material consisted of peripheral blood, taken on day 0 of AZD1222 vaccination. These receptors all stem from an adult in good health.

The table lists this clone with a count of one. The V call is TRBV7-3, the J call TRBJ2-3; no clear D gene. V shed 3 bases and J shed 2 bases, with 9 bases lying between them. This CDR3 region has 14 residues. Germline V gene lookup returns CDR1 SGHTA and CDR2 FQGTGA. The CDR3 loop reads CASSFGYNTDTQYF. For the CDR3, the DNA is TGTGCCAGCAGCTTCGGCTATAACACAGATACGCAGTATTTT.

The CDR3 region has the DNA TGTGCCAGCAGGGGTTCTGAAGCTTTCTTT. Translating it yields CASRGSEAFF. The rearrangement joins TRBV2 to TRBJ1-1, with D unresolved. Looked up from germline, CDR1 is SNHLY and CDR2 is FYNNEI. V shed 6 bases and J shed 6 bases, with 5 bases lying between them. The CDR3 length is 10 residues.

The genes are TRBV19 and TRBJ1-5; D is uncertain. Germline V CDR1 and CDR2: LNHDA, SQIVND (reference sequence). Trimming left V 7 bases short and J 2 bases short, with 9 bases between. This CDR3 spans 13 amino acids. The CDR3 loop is CASIGRGNQPQHF. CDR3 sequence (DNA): TGTGCCAGTATCGGGAGGGGCAATCAGCCCCAGCATTTT.

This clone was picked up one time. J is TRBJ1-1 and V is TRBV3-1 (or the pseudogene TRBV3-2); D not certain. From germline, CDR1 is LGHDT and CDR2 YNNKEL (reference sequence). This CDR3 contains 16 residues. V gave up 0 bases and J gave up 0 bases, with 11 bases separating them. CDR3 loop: CASSQDGWLVNTEAFF. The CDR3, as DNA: TGTGCCAGCAGCCAAGATGGGTGGCTCGTGAACACTGAAGCTTTCTTT.

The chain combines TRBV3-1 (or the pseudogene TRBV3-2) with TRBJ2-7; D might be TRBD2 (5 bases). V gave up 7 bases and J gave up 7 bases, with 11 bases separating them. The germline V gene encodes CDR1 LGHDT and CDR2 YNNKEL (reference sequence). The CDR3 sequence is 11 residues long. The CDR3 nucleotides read TGTGCCAGCACCGACTACGGGGAGCAGTACTTC. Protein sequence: CASTDYGEQYF.

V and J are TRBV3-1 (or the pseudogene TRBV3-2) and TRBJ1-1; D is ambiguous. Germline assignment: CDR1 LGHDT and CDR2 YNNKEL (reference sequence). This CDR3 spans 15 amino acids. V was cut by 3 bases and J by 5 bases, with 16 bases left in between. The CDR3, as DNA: TGTGCCAGCAGCCACGGTTATCAGGTGTTAACTGAAGCTTTCTTT. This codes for CASSHGYQVLTEAFF.

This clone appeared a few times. The CDR3 DNA is TGTGCCAGTACAGGACAGATCTCATCGAACTATGGCTACACCTTC. Amino acid sequence: CASTGQISSNYGYTF. The chain employs TRBV19 and TRBJ1-2; weak D call: TRBD1 (6 bases). Trimming took off 7 bases at V and 2 bases at J, with 17 bases between the two ends. Germline values: CDR1 LNHDA, CDR2 SQIVND (reference sequence). There are 15 residues in the CDR3.